This T cell receptor (beta chain) stems from a study of T cells expressing NK-cell markers. CDR3 length: 16 residues. Germline values: CDR1 MNHEY, CDR2 SVGAGI. TCRdb re-called the 5' RACE reads and gives one entry per CDR3 protein, without DNA. This table holds 350,000 to 450,000 distinct CDR3 sequences. The source is a man aged 18 to 69 in good health. What was sequenced was blood T cells: a sorted CD56 or NKG2C T cell subset, CD4+ or CD8+ T cells, or bulk PBMC T cells (not recorded which). The rearrangement links TRBV6-5 to TRBJ1-5; TCRdb proposes TRBD1, but this gene call is untestable without DNA. CDR3 sequence reads: CASSSGTGYMGQPQHF.